What follows are 32 T cell receptor beta chains derived from one specimen sequenced in a study of neurological immune-mediated disorders. One entry per CDR3 protein, called by TCRdb with MiXCR from the 5' RACE reads. The sample carries around 66,000 distinct CDR3 sequences, roughly 5.6% recorded once. Sequenced sample: PBMCs. These receptors all stem from a woman in her twenties or thirties with multiple sclerosis.

This clonotype came up many times. CDR3 sequence reads: CASSFGTGSQETQYF. CDR3 sequence (DNA): TGCGCCAGCAGCTTCGGGACGGGGAGCCAAGAGACCCAGTACTTC. V and J are TRBV5-1 and TRBJ2-5; possibly TRBD1 or TRBD2 for D (5 bases each). Deletions cut 2 bases from V and 1 base from J, with 12 bases between. CDR3 length: 15 residues. CDR1 is SGHRS and CDR2 is YFSETQ in the germline V gene. Combining the CDR3 with reference TRBV5-1 and TRBJ2-5 gives the whole variable domain KAGVTQTPRYLIKTRGQQVTLSCSPISGHRSVSWYQQTPGQGLQFLFEYFSETQRNKGNFPGRFSGRQFSNSRSEMNVSTLELGDSALYLCASSFGTGSQETQYFGPGTRLLVL.

This clonotype has at least ten counts. This sequence joins TRBV20-1 and TRBJ2-7; 8 bases align to TRBD2. Germline loops: CDR1 DFQATT, CDR2 SNEGSKA (reference sequence). CDR3 size: 14 residues. V lost 3 bases and J lost 3; bases outside the gene matches: 7. Written as DNA, the CDR3 is TGCAGTGCTAGGTCCATCGGGGGGGGCTACGAGCAGTACTTC. Its translation: CSARSIGGGYEQYF.

This clonotype showed up many times. This chain joins TRBV20-1 and TRBJ2-1, with 9 bases identical to TRBD2. CDR1 DFQATT and CDR2 SNEGSKA come from the germline V gene (reference sequence). The CDR3 loop spans 16 amino acids. The V segment lost 5 bases and the J segment 5 bases; nucleotides outside the gene matches: 13. The CDR3 DNA reads as TGCAGTGCTCTTCCTGTGCGGGGGGGCCGAAACAATGAGCAGTTCTTC. It translates to CSALPVRGGRNNEQFF.

Ten or more counts support this clonotype. The V gene is TRBV3-1, the J gene TRBJ2-2; D may be TRBD1 (6 bases). Germline V gene sequence: CDR1 LGHDT, CDR2 YNNKEL (reference sequence). The CDR3 consists of 15 residues. V shed 0 bases and J shed 6 bases, with 11 bases lying between them. CDR3 nucleotides: TGTGCCAGCAGCCAAGAATACAGGGAAGCCGGGGAGCTGTTTTTT. Protein sequence: CASSQEYREAGELFF.

This clonotype was detected many times. The rearrangement joins TRBV20-1 to TRBJ1-6; D remains ambiguous. Germline CDR1 and CDR2: DFQATT and SNEGSKA (reference sequence). Deletions cut 3 bases from V and 13 bases from J, with 19 bases between. The CDR3 extends over 14 amino acids. CDR3 DNA sequence: TGCAGTGCTAGTTCCCCGGGTTCGGGATCGCCCCTCCACTTT. Translating gives CSASSPGSGSPLHF.

This clonotype was seen at least ten times. V gene TRBV5-1 combines with J gene TRBJ2-7; D is unclear. Trimming pared 0 bases from V and 6 bases from J, leaving 16 bases between. There are 15 residues in the CDR3. Looked up from germline, CDR1 is SGHRS and CDR2 is YFSETQ. CDR3 loop: CASSLGQSLVGEQYF. The DNA of the CDR3 is TGCGCCAGCAGCTTGGGCCAGAGTCTAGTAGGCGAGCAGTACTTC.

About this clonotype itself: It may be a read error: a sequence one base away is much more abundant. V and J are TRBV5-5 and TRBJ2-1; possibly TRBD1 for D (6 bases). Germline lookup yields CDR1 SGHKS and CDR2 YYEKEE (reference sequence). This CDR3 has 13 residues. Written as DNA, the CDR3 is TGTACCAGCAGCCTCGAGATGGCAGGGGCAAAGTTCTTC. Its translation is CTSSLEMAGAKFF. The variable domain in full, completed from reference TRBV5-5 and TRBJ2-1, reads DAGVTQSPTHLIKTRGQQVTLRCSPISGHKSVSWYQQVLGQGPQFIFQYYEKEERGRGNFPDRFSARQFPNYSSELNVNALLLGDSALYLCTSSLEMAGAKFFGPGTRLTVL.

The chain is built from TRBV5-1 and TRBJ1-1; possible D gene TRBD1, 6 bases. The V gene's germline CDR1 is SGHRS and CDR2 YFSETQ. V was pared by 0 bases and J by 1 base, with 10 bases between. CDR3 size: 15 residues. The CDR3, as DNA: TGCGCCAGCAGCTTGGGCGCAGGGGCGAACACTGAAGCTTTCTTT. Protein sequence: CASSLGAGANTEAFF.

This clonotype was found many times. The J gene is TRBJ2-6, the V gene TRBV5-1, with D perhaps TRBD2 (5 bases). Germline values: CDR1 SGHRS, CDR2 YFSETQ. Trimming cost V 2 bases and J 2 bases, with 8 bases left between them. The CDR3 sequence is 15 residues long. CDR3 sequence (DNA): TGCGCCAGCAGCTTCTCGGGGACTGGGGCCAACGTCCTGACTTTC. As protein: CASSFSGTGANVLTF.

This clonotype was seen just once. This sequence may be a read error, since a much larger clone differs from it by one base. The chain recombines TRBV12-3 or TRBV12-4 with TRBJ1-2, with TRBD1 identical over 7 bases. The length of the CDR3 is 14 residues. The V gene end was trimmed by 5 bases and the J gene end by 7 bases; junction bases not matched to a gene: 10. DNA of the CDR3: TGTGCCAGCAGTACCATGGACAGGCAGGGTGGCTACACCTTC. Translated: CASSTMDRQGGYTF.

This clonotype was counted ten times or more. The genes are TRBV12-3 or TRBV12-4 and TRBJ2-5, with 7 bases identical to TRBD2. J gave up 2 bases and V 0 bases, and 3 bases lay outside the gene matches. This CDR3 contains 15 residues. The CDR3 sequence is CASSLALGGQETQYF. The CDR3 nucleotides are TGTGCCAGCAGTTTAGCGCTCGGGGGGCAAGAGACCCAGTACTTC.

This clonotype was counted many times. J is TRBJ1-5 and V is TRBV29-1; 7 bases map to TRBD1. CDR1 SQVTM and CDR2 ANQGSEA come from the germline V gene. With 6 bases clipped from V and 7 bases from J, the junction kept 12 bases outside the gene matches. The CDR3 spans 14 residues. The CDR3: CSVLTGVLGQPQHF. CDR3 coding DNA: TGCAGCGTCCTCACAGGGGTCCTAGGACAGCCCCAGCATTTT.

This clonotype was recorded at least ten times. The genes are TRBV5-1 and TRBJ2-1; D gene uncertain. The CDR3 length is 12 residues. CDR1 is SGHRS, CDR2 YFSETQ, per germline. The germline V and J ends were trimmed by 9 bases and 4 bases, with 11 bases remaining between them. This CDR3 reads CATTTDYNEQFF. CDR3 sequence (DNA): TGCGCCACGACGACCGATTACAATGAGCAGTTCTTC.

This clonotype was seen at least ten times. The V call is TRBV6-6, the J call TRBJ2-7; 9 bases are a match to TRBD1. V lost 7 bases to trimming and J lost 4 bases; unmatched junction nucleotides: 8. Germline V CDR1 and CDR2: MNHNY, SVGAGI (reference sequence). This CDR3 spans 14 amino acids. The CDR3 bases are TGTGCCAGCAAAGACCCGGGACAGGGATACGAGCAGTACTTC. Translating it yields CASKDPGQGYEQYF.

The CDR3: CSAAIAERPGRTQYF. The CDR3 region has the DNA TGCAGTGCCGCCATAGCGGAACGCCCAGGGCGTACGCAGTATTTT. The V gene is TRBV20-1, the J gene TRBJ2-3; perhaps TRBD2 as D (6 bases). This CDR3 has 15 residues. Trimming stripped 6 bases from V and 8 bases from J, with 24 bases between. Per the germline V gene, CDR1 is DFQATT and CDR2 is SNEGSKA (reference sequence).

The chain links TRBV20-1 to TRBJ2-7; weak D call: TRBD2 (7 bases). Germline V gene data show CDR1 as DFQATT and CDR2 as SNEGSKA (reference sequence). The CDR3 has 14 amino acids. The V end was cut by 6 bases, the J end by 5 bases, with 20 bases between. Here the CDR3 DNA reads TGCAGTGCCCAACCCCGGGGGGCTTTAGACGAGCAGTACTTC. Amino acid sequence: CSAQPRGALDEQYF.

This clonotype was detected many times. The V gene is TRBV11-2, the J gene TRBJ2-1, with TRBD2 matching 7 bases. Trimming cost V 4 bases and J 10 bases; bases outside gene matches: 7. Germline V lookup: CDR1 SGHAT, CDR2 FQNNGV. This CDR3 region has 13 residues. The CDR3 here is CASSSFGGVEQFF. In DNA form, the CDR3 reads TGTGCCAGCAGCTCCTTTGGGGGGGTCGAGCAGTTCTTC. Variable domain in full (rest from reference TRBV11-2 and TRBJ2-1): EAGVAQSPRYKIIEKRQSVAFWCNPISGHATLYWYQQILGQGPKLLIQFQNNGVVDDSQLPKDRFSAERLKGVDSTLKIQPAKLEDSAVYLCASSSFGGVEQFFGPGTRLTVL.

This clonotype was seen many times. The chain employs TRBV6-1 and TRBJ1-3, with 7 bases identical to TRBD1. CDR3 length: 18 amino acids. V was clipped by 1 base and J by 5 bases; unmatched bases: 14. Germline values: CDR1 MNHNS, CDR2 SASEGT. The CDR3 reads CASSEEGAVRGRRNTIYF. In DNA form, the CDR3 reads TGTGCCAGCAGTGAAGAGGGGGCAGTAAGGGGGCGAAGAAACACCATATATTTT.

Points on this clonotype: Given a much more abundant clone one base away, this may be a read error. The V call is TRBV6-6, the J call TRBJ2-3; no clear D. This CDR3 region has 13 residues. With 10 bases removed from V and 0 bases from J, the gap between germline ends came to 11 bases. Germline lookup yields CDR1 MNHNY and CDR2 SVGAGI (reference sequence). CDR3 bases: TGTGCCAACAGAGTTTCTAGCACAGATACGCAGTATTTT. It encodes CANRVSSTDTQYF.

CDR3 region: CSAGQGPGELFF. As DNA, the CDR3 is TGCAGCGCAGGACAGGGACCCGGGGAGCTGTTTTTT. This chain joins TRBV29-1 and TRBJ2-2; 8 nucleotides align to TRBD1. Germline loops: CDR1 SQVTM, CDR2 ANQGSEA. The length of the CDR3 is 12 residues. V lost 7 bases and J lost 6; bases outside the gene matches: 4.

Remarks on this clonotype: The junction shows a germline mismatch at one end, possibly a read error. The CDR3 region has the DNA TGTGCCAGCAGCCAAGAACCAGGGGGAAACGTACAGCCCCAGAATTTT. Translation gives CASSQEPGGNVQPQNF. The chain joins TRBV3-1 to TRBJ1-5, with 7 bases fitting TRBD1. The CDR3 totals 16 residues. The V gene's germline CDR1 is LGHDT and CDR2 YNNKEL (reference sequence).

This clonotype showed up many times. The chain links TRBV7-6 to TRBJ2-1; possibly TRBD1 or TRBD2 for D (5 bases each). Germline V gives CDR1 SGHVS, CDR2 FNYEAQ. V shed 1 base and J shed 2 bases, with 12 bases lying between them. This CDR3 region has 16 residues. The CDR3 DNA follows: TGTGCCAGCAGCTTAGTGGGCAGGGAGACCTACAATGAGCAGTTCTTC. Residues: CASSLVGRETYNEQFF.

This clonotype was counted ten times or more. The chain uses TRBV20-1 and TRBJ2-7; D perhaps matches TRBD2 (7 bases). Trimming removed 3 bases at V and 6 bases at J, with 18 bases between. The CDR3 is 14 amino acids. Germline V CDR1 and CDR2: DFQATT, SNEGSKA (reference sequence). The CDR3 spells CSASVGGLASEQYF. CDR3 sequence (DNA): TGCAGTGCTAGCGTCGGGGGGCTCGCAAGCGAGCAGTACTTC.

V is TRBV18 and J is TRBJ2-7; D remains ambiguous. Germline V CDR1 and CDR2: KGHSH, LQKENI. The V gene lost 0 bases and the J gene lost 6 bases, with 9 bases spanning the gap. This CDR3 comprises 13 residues. For the CDR3, the DNA is TGTGCCAGCTCACCACCGGTTTGGGGCGAGCAGTACTTC. Translating gives CASSPPVWGEQYF.

This clonotype was seen many times. V is TRBV7-6 and J is TRBJ2-7, with D unresolved. V shed 1 base and J shed 1 base, with 8 bases lying between them. CDR3 size: 14 residues. Germline CDR1 and CDR2: SGHVS and FNYEAQ. The CDR3 region is CASSLGIGSYEQYF. The CDR3 DNA sequence: TGTGCCAGCAGCTTAGGGATAGGGTCCTACGAGCAGTACTTC.

This clonotype was picked up many times. The chain employs TRBV7-9 and TRBJ2-5, with TRBD1 matching over 7 bases. The CDR3 consists of 13 residues. The V gene's germline CDR1 is SEHNR and CDR2 FQNEAQ (reference sequence). V trimming: 4 bases; J trimming: 4 bases; junction bases outside the gene matches: 3. Here the CDR3 reads CASSWTGGETQYF. The CDR3 DNA reads TGTGCCAGCAGCTGGACAGGTGGAGAGACCCAGTACTTC.

This clonotype was seen repeatedly, ten times or more. The gene calls are TRBV5-1 and TRBJ2-4; perhaps D is TRBD1 or TRBD2 (5 bases each). This CDR3 has 14 residues. Germline V gene sequence: CDR1 SGHRS, CDR2 YFSETQ. The germline V and J ends were trimmed by 0 bases and 9 bases, with 13 bases remaining between them. Written as DNA, the CDR3 is TGCGCCAGCAGCTTGGATGTTGAGGGGAGCATTCAGTACTTC. Protein sequence: CASSLDVEGSIQYF.

This clonotype was found a few times. Being one base from a much bigger clone, this may be a read error. J is TRBJ1-2 and V is TRBV3-1; no clear D gene. Per the germline V gene, CDR1 is LGHDT and CDR2 is YNNKEL (reference sequence). This CDR3 region has 11 residues. With 4 bases removed from V and 8 bases from J, the gap between germline ends came to 8 bases. The CDR3 DNA reads TGTGCCAGCAGCCGACGGGAAGGCTACACCTTC. It encodes CASSRREGYTF. The full variable domain, rest sourced from reference TRBV3-1 and TRBJ1-2, is DTAVSQTPKYLVTQMGNDKSIKCEQNLGHDTMYWYKQDSKKFLKIMFSYNNKELIINETVPNRFSPKSPDKAHLNLHINSLELGDSAVYFCASSRREGYTFGSGTRLTVV.

This clonotype was recorded at least ten times. This sequence joins TRBV20-1 and TRBJ1-5; D gene unclear. This CDR3 is 13 amino acids long. The germline V and J ends were trimmed by 3 bases and 0 bases, with 6 bases remaining between them. Germline V gene lookup returns CDR1 DFQATT and CDR2 SNEGSKA (reference sequence). CDR3 sequence: CSAREDSNQPQHF. DNA of the CDR3: TGCAGTGCTAGGGAAGATAGCAATCAGCCCCAGCATTTT.

The rearrangement uses TRBV20-1 and TRBJ1-2, with D possibly being TRBD1 (5 bases). There are 12 residues in the CDR3. CDR1 is DFQATT and CDR2 is SNEGSKA in the germline V gene (reference sequence). The germline V and J ends were trimmed by 1 base and 8 bases, with 11 bases remaining between them. DNA for the CDR3: TGCAGTGCTAGAGGGCAGGGAAGAGGCTACACCTTC. It yields the protein CSARGQGRGYTF.

This clonotype was seen at least ten times. V usage is TRBV7-2 and J usage is TRBJ2-7; 8 positions agree with TRBD2. The CDR3 runs to 16 residues. CDR1 SGHTA and CDR2 FQGNSA come from the germline V gene. After removal of 2 bases from V and 8 bases from J, the junction contained 14 bases not matched to a gene. The CDR3 sequence is CASSLTVAGGAAKQYF. CDR3 sequence (DNA): TGTGCCAGCAGCTTAACTGTAGCCGGGGGGGCCGCGAAGCAGTACTTC.

This clonotype was picked up many times. The chain couples TRBV20-1 to TRBJ2-7, with 7 bases aligning to TRBD2. CDR1 and CDR2 (germline): DFQATT, SNEGSKA (reference sequence). The V segment lost 7 bases and the J segment 5 bases; nucleotides outside the gene matches: 14. This CDR3 has 14 residues. CDR3 DNA: TGCAGTGGCCCCCCCCGGCGGGGAGGGAACGAGCAGTACTTC. Amino acids: CSGPPRRGGNEQYF.